A single sample gave rise to the 10 T cell receptor beta chains below, sequenced in a study of blood T cell repertoires in COVID-19. Profiled with immunoSEQ multiplex PCR; TCRdb holds only in-frame clones, not every one. This table holds 50,000 to 65,000 clones, roughly 88% found once. The sequencing sample was made of peripheral blood. The receptors come from a man in his 70s with acute or convalescent COVID-19.

The chain carries TRBV6-2 or TRBV6-3 and TRBJ1-5; a possible D gene is TRBD1 (6 bases). The germline V gene has CDR1 MNHEY and CDR2 SVGEGT. Trimming cost V 2 bases and J 4 bases, with 12 bases left between them. The CDR3 is 15 amino acids. CDR3 sequence: CASSYRVTGNQPQHF. CDR3 sequence (DNA): TGTGCCAGCAGTTACAGGGTTACAGGGAATCAGCCCCAGCATTTT.

The rearrangement uses TRBV5-1 and TRBJ2-2, with 10 bases that match TRBD2. The junction had 3 bases not matched to a gene; V was cut back by 4 bases and J by 3 bases. CDR3 size: 15 residues. Germline loops: CDR1 SGHRS, CDR2 YFSETQ. CDR3 sequence (DNA): TGCGCCAGCAGCCTACTAGCGGGGTACACCGGGGAGCTGTTTTTT. Protein sequence: CASSLLAGYTGELFF.

The CDR3: CASSDYSAEEPQHF. The CDR3 region has the DNA TGTGCCAGCTCGGACTACAGCGCAGAGGAGCCCCAGCATTTT. J is TRBJ1-5 and V is TRBV6-6; D unresolved. V was cut by 8 bases and J by 8 bases, with 19 bases left in between. From germline, CDR1 is MNHNY and CDR2 SVGAGI (reference sequence). The CDR3 has 14 residues.

The genes are TRBV11-1 and TRBJ1-1, with unresolved D. CDR1 and CDR2 (germline): SGHAT, FQDESV (reference sequence). With 7 bases removed from V and 4 bases from J, the gap between germline ends came to 13 bases. This CDR3 is built from 13 residues. The DNA for the CDR3 is TGTGCCAGCACGCCCGGGGAGGTCACTGAAGCTTTCTTT. This codes for CASTPGEVTEAFF. Full variable domain (remainder filled in from reference TRBV11-1 and TRBJ1-1): EAEVAQSPRYKITEKSQAVAFWCDPISGHATLYWYRQILGQGPELLVQFQDESVVDDSQLPKDRFSAERLKGVDSTLKIQPAELGDSAMYLCASTPGEVTEAFFGQGTRLTVV.

This chain uses TRBV19 with TRBJ1-2, with D perhaps TRBD1 (5 bases). Germline V CDR1 and CDR2: LNHDA, SQIVND (reference sequence). The CDR3 has 15 amino acids. Between the trimmed V and J ends, which lost 3 bases and 1 base, there was a span of 12 bases. The CDR3 region is CASSIAGRSNYGYTF. CDR3 nucleotide sequence: TGTGCCAGTAGTATTGCAGGGAGGAGTAACTATGGCTACACCTTC.

The J gene is TRBJ2-7, the V gene TRBV20-1, with D possibly being TRBD1 (6 bases). Trimming removed 3 bases from V and 0 bases from J, with 9 bases in between. CDR3 length: 13 amino acids. Germline V gene sequence: CDR1 DFQATT, CDR2 SNEGSKA (reference sequence). The CDR3 loop is CSASTGSSYEQYF. The CDR3, as DNA: TGCAGTGCTAGTACAGGGTCCTCCTACGAGCAGTACTTC.

The chain carries TRBV27 and TRBJ1-1; D may be TRBD1 (5 bases). This CDR3 is built from 15 residues. Germline values: CDR1 MNHEY, CDR2 SMNVEV (reference sequence). V was clipped by 3 bases and J by 4 bases, with 15 bases between them. CDR3 amino acids: CASSFVRTGGTEAFF. The CDR3 DNA sequence: TGTGCCAGCAGTTTTGTTCGGACGGGGGGCACTGAAGCTTTCTTT.

This chain joins TRBV7-2 and TRBJ2-7; 9 positions agree with TRBD2. Germline V gene sequence: CDR1 SGHTA, CDR2 FQGNSA. Trimming removed 5 bases from V and 2 bases from J; junction bases left unmatched: 7. The CDR3 contains 15 residues. The CDR3 DNA sequence: TGTGCCAGCAGCCCAAGCGGGGGGCCGGCCTACGAGCAGTACTTC. This translates into CASSPSGGPAYEQYF.

The V call is TRBV7-2, the J call TRBJ1-6; TRBD1 aligns across 11 bases. There are 17 residues in the CDR3. The trim removed 1 base at V and 9 bases at J, leaving 8 bases unmatched. CDR1 is SGHTA, CDR2 FQGNSA, per germline. CDR3 protein: CASSLENPGTGGSPLHF. The DNA of the CDR3 is TGTGCCAGCAGCTTAGAGAATCCGGGGACAGGGGGTTCACCCCTCCACTTT.

V is TRBV19 and J is TRBJ2-7; 9 bases match TRBD1. Per the germline V gene, CDR1 is LNHDA and CDR2 is SQIVND (reference sequence). V trimming: 5 bases; J trimming: 4 bases; junction bases outside the gene matches: 12. CDR3 size: 16 residues. CDR3 in DNA: TGTGCCAGTAGTCCGACCCAGGGGACAGGGCTATACGAGCAGTACTTC. This codes for CASSPTQGTGLYEQYF.